A single sample gave rise to the 9 T cell receptor beta chains below, sequenced in a study of molecular identifiers for immune sequencing clone quantification. TCRdb independently ran MiXCR on the PCR reads; one entry per CDR3 protein. Among hundreds of thousands of distinct CDR3 sequences listed, just under 20% were seen once. The sample comprised naive CD8+ T cells from blood, with Jurkat cell RNA spiked in. Described subset: FACS-sorted CD8+CD4-CCR7+CD45RA+ naive T cells. The receptors stem from a human donor in good health. Some libraries in this study had Jurkat cell RNA spiked in.

This clonotype was picked up many times. The chain recombines TRBV5-4 with TRBJ2-7, with no clear D. Trimming left V 1 base short and J 7 bases short, with 9 bases between. CDR1 is SGHNT, CDR2 YYREEE, per germline (reference sequence). This CDR3 has 12 amino acids. The CDR3, as DNA: TGTGCCAGCAGCTTGTTTGTGGGGGAGCAGTACTTC. This gives the protein CASSLFVGEQYF.

The chain is built from TRBV12-3 or TRBV12-4 and TRBJ1-1; weak D call: TRBD1 (5 bases). There are 18 residues in the CDR3. V was pared by 3 bases and J by 4 bases, with 24 bases between. In nucleotides, the CDR3 is TGTGCCAGCAGTTTCACCGGGACCAGCCCAATTATGAGCACTGAAGCTTTCTTT. Translating gives CASSFTGTSPIMSTEAFF.

There are many counts of this clonotype. The chain uses TRBV6-4 and TRBJ2-3; weak D call: TRBD2 (7 bases). The CDR3 is 15 amino acids. Trimming removed 4 bases at V and 1 base at J, with 12 bases between. Germline assignment: CDR1 MRHNA and CDR2 SNTAGT. The CDR3, as DNA: TGTGCCAGCAGTGGAGGGGGGGGCGGCACAGATACGCAGTATTTT. Its protein product is CASSGGGGGTDTQYF.

This clonotype came up many times. This chain joins TRBV4-1 and TRBJ2-7, with 9 bases identical to TRBD1. Per the germline V gene, CDR1 is MGHRA and CDR2 is YSYEKL. This CDR3 is built from 15 residues. V lost 4 bases to trimming and J lost 5 bases; unmatched junction nucleotides: 9. The CDR3 DNA reads as TGCGCCAGCAGCCTCTCCGGGACAGGGTTTAACGAGCAGTACTTC. Amino acid sequence: CASSLSGTGFNEQYF.

The sample holds a few counts of this clonotype. The rearrangement uses TRBV6-5 and TRBJ2-2; 8 nucleotides agree with TRBD1. The J segment lost 3 bases and the V segment lost 5 bases, leaving 5 bases of the junction unmatched. The CDR3 length is 15 residues. Germline V CDR1 and CDR2: MNHEY, SVGAGI. The CDR3 DNA sequence: TGTGCCAGCAGTGAGACAGGGGCCTACACCGGGGAGCTGTTTTTT. The encoded protein is CASSETGAYTGELFF.

As to this clonotype: A much larger clone sits a single nucleotide away, making a read error possible. The chain is built from TRBV28 and TRBJ2-7; 9 nucleotides agree with TRBD1. Germline lookup yields CDR1 MDHEN and CDR2 SYDVKM. This CDR3 has 16 residues. The CDR3 loop is CASSFVPGQGGYGQYF. CDR3 DNA sequence: TGTGCCAGCAGTTTCGTCCCGGGACAGGGAGGCTACGGGCAGTACTTC.

This clonotype was counted between two and nine times. Just one base apart from a much larger clone, this may be a read error. The chain recombines TRBV6-6 with TRBJ1-5, with D uncertain. Trimming pared 6 bases from V and 9 bases from J, leaving 15 bases between. This CDR3 is 13 amino acids long. The germline CDR1 and CDR2 sequences are MNHNY and SVGAGI (reference sequence). The CDR3 loop is CASSHGGDRPQHF. The CDR3 DNA sequence: TGTGCCAGCAGCCACGGAGGAGATCGGCCCCAGCATTTT.

This clonotype was recorded at least ten times. V gene TRBV28 combines with J gene TRBJ2-7, with a weak D call TRBD2 (6 bases). There are 14 residues in the CDR3. Trimming took off 3 bases at V and 2 bases at J, with 11 bases between the two ends. Germline V gene data show CDR1 as MDHEN and CDR2 as SYDVKM. For the CDR3, the DNA is TGTGCCAGCAGTTTGGGGAGGCCAACCTACGAGCAGTACTTC. Its translation: CASSLGRPTYEQYF.

The V gene is TRBV9, the J gene TRBJ2-7, with 14 bases fitting TRBD2. V trimming: 4 bases; J trimming: 2 bases; junction bases outside the gene matches: 11. There are 18 residues in the CDR3. Germline CDR1 and CDR2: SGDLS and YYNGEE. The CDR3 coding sequence is TGTGCCAGCAGCCCCCGGACTAGCGGGGGGACGGCCACCTACGAGCAGTACTTC. Translating it yields CASSPRTSGGTATYEQYF.